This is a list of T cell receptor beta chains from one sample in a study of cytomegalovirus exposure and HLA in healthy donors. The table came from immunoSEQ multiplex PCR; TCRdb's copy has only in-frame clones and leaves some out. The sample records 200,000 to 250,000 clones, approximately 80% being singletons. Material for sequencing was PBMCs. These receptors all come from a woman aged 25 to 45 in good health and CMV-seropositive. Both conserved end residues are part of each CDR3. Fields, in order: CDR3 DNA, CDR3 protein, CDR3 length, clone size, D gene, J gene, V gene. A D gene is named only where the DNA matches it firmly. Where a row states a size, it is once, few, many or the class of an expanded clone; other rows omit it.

cdr3_nt: TGTGCCACTGCGTCGACTAGCGGGCGGGGGAATGAGCAGTTCTTC; cdr3_aa: CATASTSGRGNEQFF; cdr3_length: 15; clone_size: NA; d_call: TRBD2; j_call: TRBJ2-1; v_call: TRBV10-3
cdr3_nt: TGTGCCAGCAGTTACTCAGCTGGGGATGGGAAGCCCCAGCATTTT; cdr3_aa: CASSYSAGDGKPQHF; cdr3_length: 15; clone_size: NA; d_call: NA; j_call: TRBJ1-5; v_call: TRBV6-5
cdr3_nt: TGTGCCAGCAGCTTAGGGTCAGGGACCTCCTACGAGCAGTACTTC; cdr3_aa: CASSLGSGTSYEQYF; cdr3_length: 15; clone_size: NA; d_call: NA; j_call: TRBJ2-7; v_call: TRBV7-9
cdr3_nt: TGTGCCAGTAGTCCGGCTAACTATGGCTACACCTTC; cdr3_aa: CASSPANYGYTF; cdr3_length: 12; clone_size: NA; d_call: NA; j_call: TRBJ1-2; v_call: TRBV19
cdr3_nt: TGTGCCAGCAGCTTAGCTGAGAGGGGTCGAGAGACCCAGTACTTC; cdr3_aa: CASSLAERGRETQYF; cdr3_length: 15; clone_size: NA; d_call: NA; j_call: TRBJ2-5; v_call: TRBV13
cdr3_nt: TGTGCCTGGAGTGTACCCGACTCGGGGGTCACTGAAGCTTTCTTT; cdr3_aa: CAWSVPDSGVTEAFF; cdr3_length: 15; clone_size: NA; d_call: NA; j_call: TRBJ1-1; v_call: TRBV30
cdr3_nt: TGTGCCAGCAAGTTGGGAACAGGGCGAGAGCAGTACTTC; cdr3_aa: CASKLGTGREQYF; cdr3_length: 13; clone_size: NA; d_call: NA; j_call: TRBJ2-7; v_call: TRBV27
cdr3_nt: TGTGCCAGCAGCTTCTCCCGTTTCAGCCCGACGAACTATGGCTACACCTTC; cdr3_aa: CASSFSRFSPTNYGYTF; cdr3_length: 17; clone_size: NA; d_call: NA; j_call: TRBJ1-2; v_call: TRBV11-2
cdr3_nt: TGTGCCTGGAGTACTGGGACAGGGGAAGCTTTCTTT; cdr3_aa: CAWSTGTGEAFF; cdr3_length: 12; clone_size: NA; d_call: TRBD1; j_call: TRBJ1-1; v_call: TRBV30
cdr3_nt: TGCAGCGTCGTTCGACTAGCGGGAGGGCCCATTGTAGATACGCAGTATTTT; cdr3_aa: CSVVRLAGGPIVDTQYF; cdr3_length: 17; clone_size: NA; d_call: TRBD2; j_call: TRBJ2-3; v_call: TRBV29-1
cdr3_nt: TGTGCCAGCAGTTCCACCCAGTTTGCCGGGGAGCTGTTTTTT; cdr3_aa: CASSSTQFAGELFF; cdr3_length: 14; clone_size: few; d_call: NA; j_call: TRBJ2-2; v_call: TRBV6-5
cdr3_nt: TGCGCCAGCAGCCCATTAGCGGGAGGGAACTACGAGCAGTACTTC; cdr3_aa: CASSPLAGGNYEQYF; cdr3_length: 15; clone_size: NA; d_call: TRBD2; j_call: TRBJ2-7; v_call: TRBV5-1
cdr3_nt: TGTGCCAGCAGTTTTCTAGACCAGCCCCAGCATTTT; cdr3_aa: CASSFLDQPQHF; cdr3_length: 12; clone_size: NA; d_call: NA; j_call: TRBJ1-5; v_call: TRBV27
cdr3_nt: TGCAGCGTTGACCTGGGACTAGCGGGAAGGGCCTACGAGCAGTACTTC; cdr3_aa: CSVDLGLAGRAYEQYF; cdr3_length: 16; clone_size: once; d_call: TRBD2; j_call: TRBJ2-7; v_call: TRBV29-1
cdr3_nt: TGCAGCGTTGAGGCCGGGACCGGATACGAGCAGTACTTC; cdr3_aa: CSVEAGTGYEQYF; cdr3_length: 13; clone_size: NA; d_call: NA; j_call: TRBJ2-7; v_call: TRBV29-1
cdr3_nt: TGTGCCAGCTCAAGACGGACAGCGTCTTCCGATGATGGCTACACCTTC; cdr3_aa: CASSRRTASSDDGYTF; cdr3_length: 16; clone_size: NA; d_call: NA; j_call: TRBJ1-2; v_call: TRBV18
cdr3_nt: TGTGCCAGCAGTTTAGCCGCCAGGGGGCCAGCGGGATCCTACGAGCAGTACTTC; cdr3_aa: CASSLAARGPAGSYEQYF; cdr3_length: 18; clone_size: NA; d_call: NA; j_call: TRBJ2-7; v_call: TRBV28
cdr3_nt: TGTGCCAGCAGCCAACAGGGGCCAGATACGCAGTATTTT; cdr3_aa: CASSQQGPDTQYF; cdr3_length: 13; clone_size: NA; d_call: TRBD1; j_call: TRBJ2-3; v_call: TRBV2
cdr3_nt: TGTGCCAGCAGCTTAGGCAGAGCCTACGAGCAGTACTTC; cdr3_aa: CASSLGRAYEQYF; cdr3_length: 13; clone_size: NA; d_call: NA; j_call: TRBJ2-7; v_call: TRBV13
cdr3_nt: TGTGCCAGTAAGAGCGGAGCGAACACCGGGGAGCTGTTTTTT; cdr3_aa: CASKSGANTGELFF; cdr3_length: 14; clone_size: NA; d_call: NA; j_call: TRBJ2-2; v_call: TRBV6-5
cdr3_nt: TGTGCCAGCTCCCAAAGGAGGGGGTGGACTGAAGCTTTCTTT; cdr3_aa: CASSQRRGWTEAFF; cdr3_length: 14; clone_size: NA; d_call: NA; j_call: TRBJ1-1; v_call: TRBV6-1
cdr3_nt: TGTGCCTGGAGCCAGGGACAGGGAGGTGAAAAACTGTTTTTT; cdr3_aa: CAWSQGQGGEKLFF; cdr3_length: 14; clone_size: NA; d_call: TRBD1; j_call: TRBJ1-4; v_call: TRBV30
cdr3_nt: TGCGCCAGCAGCTTCGAAGGGAATGAAAAACTGTTTTTT; cdr3_aa: CASSFEGNEKLFF; cdr3_length: 13; clone_size: NA; d_call: NA; j_call: TRBJ1-4; v_call: TRBV5-1
cdr3_nt: TGTGCCAGCAGGGGCGGTGGGTATGGCTACACCTTC; cdr3_aa: CASRGGGYGYTF; cdr3_length: 12; clone_size: NA; d_call: NA; j_call: TRBJ1-2; v_call: TRBV28
cdr3_nt: TGTGCCAGCAGGGAGGGAGAGGTGTACAATGAGCAGTTCTTC; cdr3_aa: CASREGEVYNEQFF; cdr3_length: 14; clone_size: NA; d_call: NA; j_call: TRBJ2-1; v_call: TRBV11-2
cdr3_nt: TGTGCCAGCAGCCGTGAACATTGGCAGGCCTACGAGCAGTACTTC; cdr3_aa: CASSREHWQAYEQYF; cdr3_length: 15; clone_size: NA; d_call: NA; j_call: TRBJ2-7; v_call: TRBV21-1
cdr3_nt: TGTGCCAGCAGCCCTGGGACACCAGGGGACACTGAAGCTTTCTTT; cdr3_aa: CASSPGTPGDTEAFF; cdr3_length: 15; clone_size: NA; d_call: NA; j_call: TRBJ1-1; v_call: TRBV7-2
cdr3_nt: TGTGCCAGCATACGGGGGAACCATGAGCAGTTCTTC; cdr3_aa: CASIRGNHEQFF; cdr3_length: 12; clone_size: once; d_call: NA; j_call: TRBJ2-1; v_call: TRBV27
cdr3_nt: TGTGCCAGCAGTGAAGTGACAGGGGTCCTACCGGGCGAGCAGTACTTC; cdr3_aa: CASSEVTGVLPGEQYF; cdr3_length: 16; clone_size: NA; d_call: TRBD1; j_call: TRBJ2-7; v_call: TRBV6-1
cdr3_nt: TGTGCCAGCACGGGCAGACTTAATGAAAAACTGTTTTTT; cdr3_aa: CASTGRLNEKLFF; cdr3_length: 13; clone_size: NA; d_call: NA; j_call: TRBJ1-4; v_call: TRBV6-1
cdr3_nt: TGTGCCAGCAGTTTATCCCACCCCAAACACAATGAGCAGTTCTTC; cdr3_aa: CASSLSHPKHNEQFF; cdr3_length: 15; clone_size: NA; d_call: NA; j_call: TRBJ2-1; v_call: TRBV27
cdr3_nt: TGTGCCAGCAGGTCAGTGGCCTACGAGCAGTACTTC; cdr3_aa: CASRSVAYEQYF; cdr3_length: 12; clone_size: NA; d_call: NA; j_call: TRBJ2-7; v_call: TRBV6-5
cdr3_nt: TGTGCCAGTAGTATACGAGGGAGGCCTTCCTACGAGCAGTACTTC; cdr3_aa: CASSIRGRPSYEQYF; cdr3_length: 15; clone_size: NA; d_call: NA; j_call: TRBJ2-7; v_call: TRBV19
cdr3_nt: TGTGCCAGCAGCCGATCTAGCGAGACCTACGAGCAGTACTTC; cdr3_aa: CASSRSSETYEQYF; cdr3_length: 14; clone_size: NA; d_call: NA; j_call: TRBJ2-7; v_call: TRBV7-8
cdr3_nt: TGTGCCAGCAGCCAAGATGGGGATGCCTCCACCGGGGAGCTGTTTTTT; cdr3_aa: CASSQDGDASTGELFF; cdr3_length: 16; clone_size: NA; d_call: NA; j_call: TRBJ2-2; v_call: TRBV4-2
cdr3_nt: TGTGCCAGCGGACAGGGGACGGGCAATCAGCCCCAGCATTTT; cdr3_aa: CASGQGTGNQPQHF; cdr3_length: 14; clone_size: NA; d_call: TRBD1; j_call: TRBJ1-5; v_call: TRBV27
cdr3_nt: TGTGCCAGCAGCCGGAGCGGGAACTACGAGCAGTACTTC; cdr3_aa: CASSRSGNYEQYF; cdr3_length: 13; clone_size: NA; d_call: TRBD2; j_call: TRBJ2-7; v_call: TRBV27
cdr3_nt: TGTGCCAGCAATTACGGGCCAGCGGGTGAGCAGTACTTC; cdr3_aa: CASNYGPAGEQYF; cdr3_length: 13; clone_size: NA; d_call: NA; j_call: TRBJ2-7; v_call: TRBV2
cdr3_nt: TGTGCCAGCAGTCTACAGGGGTCTGGAAACACCATATATTTT; cdr3_aa: CASSLQGSGNTIYF; cdr3_length: 14; clone_size: NA; d_call: TRBD1; j_call: TRBJ1-3; v_call: TRBV2
cdr3_nt: TGTGCCAGCAGCTTAGAGGTAGCGGGCGAAGGGGAGACCCAGTACTTC; cdr3_aa: CASSLEVAGEGETQYF; cdr3_length: 16; clone_size: NA; d_call: TRBD2; j_call: TRBJ2-5; v_call: TRBV11-3